A single sample is the source of the 32 T cell receptor beta chains below, sequenced in a study of T-cell reconstitution after alpha-beta-depleted transplantation in children. The library targeted TCRbeta and was prepared with unique molecular identifiers. Via MiXCR, TCRdb re-called the PCR reads, giving one row per CDR3 protein. The data hold approximately 520,000 distinct CDR3 sequences, with about 30% observed a single time. The source material was PBMCs from the stem cell graft donor, sampled from the stem cell graft. Every receptor here comes from a human donor who donated a stem cell graft to a child with aplastic anemia.

This chain uses TRBV6-1 with TRBJ2-4; 7 bases match TRBD1. Germline V gene data show CDR1 as MNHNS and CDR2 as SASEGT. V lost 4 bases and J lost 3; bases outside the gene matches: 12. This CDR3 is 17 amino acids long. CDR3 in DNA: TGTGCCAGCAGTGGCACAGGGGAATCCCGGGGCAAAAACATTCAGTACTTC. It encodes CASSGTGESRGKNIQYF.

The V and J genes are TRBV10-3 and TRBJ2-2; the D gene could be TRBD1 or TRBD2 (5 bases each). The V gene's germline CDR1 is ENHRY and CDR2 SYGVKD. Trimming pared 3 bases from V and 0 bases from J, leaving 17 bases between. The CDR3 covers 18 residues. In DNA form, the CDR3 reads TGTGCCATCAGTGACCTTGCCCCCGGGACGGCGAACACCGGGGAGCTGTTTTTT. Its protein product is CAISDLAPGTANTGELFF.

In its sample, this clonotype was seen a few times. The J gene is TRBJ2-7, the V gene TRBV6-2 or TRBV6-3; 13 positions match TRBD2. V shed 6 bases and J 4 bases; nucleotides not matched to a gene: 12. Germline assignment: CDR1 MNHEY and CDR2 SVGEGT. This CDR3 comprises 17 residues. CDR3 in DNA: TGTGCCAGCAGCGGACTAGCGGGAGATGTGTCCCCTTACGAGCAGTACTTC. Its translation: CASSGLAGDVSPYEQYF.

This chain joins TRBV6-2 or TRBV6-3 and TRBJ1-2, with 8 bases lining up with TRBD1. CDR3 length: 14 residues. CDR1 and CDR2 (germline): MNHEY, SVGEGT. V lost 6 bases to trimming and J lost 4 bases; unmatched junction nucleotides: 7. This CDR3 is CASRGTGQSYGYTF. For the CDR3, the DNA is TGTGCCAGCAGAGGGACAGGCCAGAGCTATGGCTACACCTTC.

The chain has TRBV29-1 and TRBJ2-7, with TRBD1 matching over 10 bases. From germline, CDR1 is SQVTM and CDR2 ANQGSEA. Germline trimming cut 4 bases from V and 0 bases from J; bases unmatched to any gene: 3. The CDR3 totals 14 residues. For the CDR3, the DNA is TGCAGCGTTGGGGGACAGGGGTTCTCCTACGAGCAGTACTTC. Its protein product is CSVGGQGFSYEQYF.

The chain uses TRBV5-6 and TRBJ2-2, with a possible D match to TRBD1 (6 bases). Germline lookup yields CDR1 SGHDT and CDR2 YYEEEE. V gave up 4 bases and J gave up 6 bases, with 13 bases separating them. The length of the CDR3 is 14 residues. CDR3 in DNA: TGTGCCAGCAGCCTATACACAGGGTCCGGGGAGCTGTTTTTT. Translated, it gives CASSLYTGSGELFF.

This clonotype occurred a few times. Here the CDR3 DNA reads TGTGCCAGCAGCTTATCGAGTCTGGACAGGGCCAACACTGAAGCTTTCTTT. Protein product: CASSLSSLDRANTEAFF. This chain joins TRBV7-3 and TRBJ1-1, with TRBD1 matching 8 bases. J lost 2 bases, V lost 2 bases, and 10 bases had no gene match. This CDR3 comprises 17 residues. Germline CDR1 and CDR2: SGHTA and FQGTGA.

This clonotype was seen a handful of times. This chain connects TRBV5-1 to TRBJ2-6; 8 bases align to TRBD1. The CDR3 runs to 16 residues. After removal of 3 bases from V and 2 bases from J, the junction contained 4 bases not matched to a gene. Germline V gene sequence: CDR1 SGHRS, CDR2 YFSETQ. The chain's CDR3 is CASSSGQGTGANVLTF. DNA for the CDR3: TGCGCCAGCAGCTCAGGACAGGGAACTGGGGCCAACGTCCTGACTTTC. The full variable domain, rest sourced from reference TRBV5-1 and TRBJ2-6, is KAGVTQTPRYLIKTRGQQVTLSCSPISGHRSVSWYQQTPGQGLQFLFEYFSETQRNKGNFPGRFSGRQFSNSRSEMNVSTLELGDSALYLCASSSGQGTGANVLTFGAGSRLTVL.

This clonotype has just a few counts. The chain has TRBV7-9 and TRBJ1-1; perhaps TRBD1 as D (5 bases). CDR1 and CDR2 (germline): SEHNR, FQNEAQ (reference sequence). CDR3 length: 13 residues. The V and J ends lost 2 bases and 7 bases respectively, with 11 bases between them. CDR3 region: CASSLLVGGEAFF. CDR3 DNA: TGTGCCAGCAGCTTATTGGTGGGGGGTGAAGCTTTCTTT.

For the CDR3, the DNA is TGTGCCAGCAGCTTAGGGCGCTCAGAAGCCATTCAGTACTTC. Translating gives CASSLGRSEAIQYF. V gene TRBV7-2 combines with J gene TRBJ2-4; D remains ambiguous. This CDR3 has 14 amino acids. V was trimmed by 1 base and J by 9 bases, leaving 13 bases between them. CDR1 is SGHTA, CDR2 FQGNSA, per germline.

The chain combines TRBV19 with TRBJ1-3; no clear D. From germline, CDR1 is LNHDA and CDR2 SQIVND (reference sequence). V dropped 6 bases and J dropped 8 bases, with 17 bases sitting between them. CDR3 length: 14 amino acids. The CDR3 bases are TGTGCCAGTAGCGCCGGGCCAGCCGATCACACCATATATTTT. It is translated as CASSAGPADHTIYF. The full variable domain, with the rest looked up from reference TRBV19 and TRBJ1-3, is DGGITQSPKYLFRKEGQNVTLSCEQNLNHDAMYWYRQDPGQGLRLIYYSQIVNDFQKGDIAEGYSVSREKKESFPLTVTSAQKNPTAFYLCASSAGPADHTIYFGEGSWLTVV.

This chain connects TRBV18 to TRBJ2-7, with a tentative D call TRBD1 (6 bases). The CDR3 covers 13 residues. Germline V lookup: CDR1 KGHSH, CDR2 LQKENI. Trimming took 8 bases from V and 9 from J, leaving 20 bases between them. The CDR3 reads CASRVAEQGSQYV. In DNA, the CDR3 is TGTGCCAGCCGTGTTGCCGAACAGGGCTCGCAGTACGTC.

This clonotype turned up a few times. The V and J genes are TRBV20-1 and TRBJ2-7; D uncertain. This CDR3 is built from 14 residues. V was cut by 0 bases and J by 4 bases, with 13 bases left in between. The germline gives CDR1 DFQATT, CDR2 SNEGSKA (reference sequence). The CDR3 sequence: CSARDMEDRYEQYF. The CDR3 DNA reads as TGCAGTGCTAGAGATATGGAAGATCGGTACGAGCAGTACTTC.

This clonotype occurred a few times. J is TRBJ2-5 and V is TRBV29-1; D is unclear. CDR1 SQVTM and CDR2 ANQGSEA come from the germline V gene. The length of the CDR3 is 10 residues. Deletions cut 7 bases from V and 3 bases from J, with 6 bases between. In DNA, the CDR3 is TGCAGCGGGGGTGAAGAGACCCAGTACTTC. Translation gives CSGGEETQYF.

This chain connects TRBV7-9 to TRBJ2-3, with TRBD1 matching over 7 bases. CDR3 length equals 12 residues. Unmatched junction bases numbered 3, after V lost 2 bases and J lost 10 bases. CDR1 and CDR2 from the germline V gene are SEHNR and FQNEAQ (reference sequence). As DNA, the CDR3 is TGTGCCAGCAGCTTATGGGACAGTGCGCAGTATTTT. This codes for CASSLWDSAQYF.

The V gene is TRBV12-3 or TRBV12-4, the J gene TRBJ1-1; D uncertain. Trimming left V 5 bases short and J 1 base short, with 14 bases between. CDR3 length equals 15 residues. In DNA, the CDR3 is TGTGCCAGCAGTCCCCCGTCCTGGAGGAACACTGAAGCTTTCTTT. Residues: CASSPPSWRNTEAFF.

This clonotype was seen a handful of times. This chain links TRBV12-3 or TRBV12-4 with TRBJ2-1, with a possible D match to TRBD2 (6 bases). The CDR3 contains 15 residues. Trimming removed 8 bases at V and 0 bases at J, with 14 bases between. The CDR3 reads CASGGGAISYNEQFF. CDR3 nucleotides: TGTGCCAGCGGTGGAGGGGCTATCTCCTACAATGAGCAGTTCTTC.

The chain recombines TRBV27 with TRBJ2-3; either TRBD1 or TRBD2 may fit D (5 bases each). The V gene lost 3 bases and the J gene lost 3 bases, with 13 bases spanning the gap. The germline gives CDR1 MNHEY, CDR2 SMNVEV (reference sequence). The CDR3 loop spans 15 amino acids. CDR3 in amino acids: CASSFWGLRTDTQYF. The CDR3 DNA is TGTGCCAGCAGTTTCTGGGGGTTGCGGACAGATACGCAGTATTTT.

V is TRBV18 and J is TRBJ1-2; the match to TRBD1 covers 7 bases. The CDR3 loop spans 13 amino acids. Germline assignment: CDR1 KGHSH and CDR2 LQKENI. Germline trimming cut 6 bases from V and 8 bases from J; bases unmatched to any gene: 9. The chain's CDR3 is CASSPGQVEGYTF. In DNA form, the CDR3 reads TGTGCCAGCTCGCCTGGACAGGTCGAAGGCTACACCTTC.

Only a few counts were recorded for this clonotype. This sequence joins TRBV18 and TRBJ1-4; maybe TRBD1 (5 bases). The V end lost 6 bases, the J end lost 8 bases, and 16 bases lay between the germline ends. The CDR3 runs to 14 residues. Germline assignment: CDR1 KGHSH and CDR2 LQKENI. In nucleotides, the CDR3 is TGTGCCAGCTCCCGAGACAGCGGGGACGAAAAACTGTTTTTT. Protein product: CASSRDSGDEKLFF.

This clonotype has ten or more counts. The V gene is TRBV3-1, the J gene TRBJ2-2; TRBD2 agrees at 7 bases. V shed 0 bases and J 5 bases; nucleotides not matched to a gene: 12. This CDR3 is built from 18 residues. Germline CDR1 is LGHDT and CDR2 is YNNKEL (reference sequence). The CDR3 bases are TGTGCCAGCAGCCAAGATCATCCGGGAGGTAGTGGGACCGGGGAGCTGTTTTTT. Translated, it gives CASSQDHPGGSGTGELFF.

J is TRBJ1-4 and V is TRBV18, with D tentatively TRBD1 (6 bases). The CDR3 spans 13 residues. Trimming left V 5 bases short and J 8 bases short, with 12 bases between. Germline loops: CDR1 KGHSH, CDR2 LQKENI. The DNA for the CDR3 is TGTGCCAGCTCAACCAACAGGGAAGAAAAACTGTTTTTT. Translation gives CASSTNREEKLFF.

In this sample, this clonotype turned up a few times. This rearrangement joins TRBV20-1 to TRBJ1-5; maybe TRBD1 (6 bases). The V gene lost 6 bases and the J gene lost 5 bases, with 17 bases spanning the gap. Germline lookup yields CDR1 DFQATT and CDR2 SNEGSKA (reference sequence). The CDR3 sequence is 14 residues long. The CDR3 DNA follows: TGCAGTGCCCCAACGCGGGGGCCGGATCAGCCCCAGCATTTT. Translation: CSAPTRGPDQPQHF.

The rearrangement joins TRBV5-1 to TRBJ2-2; no clear D gene. CDR1 and CDR2 from the germline V gene are SGHRS and YFSETQ. V dropped 5 bases and J dropped 4 bases, with 6 bases sitting between them. The CDR3 is made up of 12 amino acids. CDR3 in amino acids: CASRPGTGELFF. Written as DNA, the CDR3 is TGCGCCAGCAGGCCCGGCACCGGGGAGCTGTTTTTT.

The chain couples TRBV5-1 to TRBJ2-7; 10 positions agree with TRBD1. CDR1 is SGHRS, CDR2 YFSETQ, per germline. V gave up 0 bases and J gave up 3 bases; unmatched junction bases: 9. The CDR3 has 17 residues. The chain's CDR3 is CASSLGPGTGAFYEQYV. The CDR3, as DNA: TGCGCCAGCAGCTTGGGACCCGGGACAGGGGCTTTCTACGAGCAGTACGTC.

J is TRBJ1-1 and V is TRBV29-1; perhaps TRBD1 as D (5 bases). V lost 2 bases and J lost 11, with 15 bases in between. The length of the CDR3 is 12 residues. The germline V gene has CDR1 SQVTM and CDR2 ANQGSEA. DNA for the CDR3: TGCAGCGTTGAAACAGGAGAGGGTGGCGCTTTCTTT. Its protein is CSVETGEGGAFF.

The chain has TRBV7-8 and TRBJ1-4, with D perhaps matching TRBD1 (5 bases). The ends were cut back, 5 bases at V and 6 bases at J, with 13 bases in the middle. The CDR3 totals 14 residues. The germline gives CDR1 SGHVS, CDR2 FQNEAQ. Written as DNA, the CDR3 is TGTGCCAGCAGCAAGGGGCGGGGTGATGAAAAACTGTTTTTT. Protein sequence: CASSKGRGDEKLFF.

The J gene is TRBJ2-2, the V gene TRBV9, with TRBD2 identical over 7 bases. Germline CDR1 reads SGDLS; CDR2 reads YYNGEE. The CDR3 runs to 13 residues. Germline trimming cut 0 bases from V and 7 bases from J; bases unmatched to any gene: 0. CDR3 in DNA: TGTGCCAGCAGCGTAGGCGGGAGCGGGGAGCTGTTTTTT. It specifies CASSVGGSGELFF. Complete variable domain (other parts from reference TRBV9 and TRBJ2-2): DSGVTQTPKHLITATGQRVTLRCSPRSGDLSVYWYQQSLDQGLQFLIQYYNGEERAKGNILERFSAQQFPDLHSELNLSSLELGDSALYFCASSVGGSGELFFGEGSRLTVL.

This clonotype turned up a few times. V and J are TRBV30 and TRBJ1-1; tentative D call: TRBD1 (5 bases). Germline V gene sequence: CDR1 GTSNPN, CDR2 SVGIG (reference sequence). Deletions cut 1 base from V and 2 bases from J, with 14 bases between. The CDR3 is 15 residues long. In DNA form, the CDR3 reads TGTGCCTGGAGTGCCCTGGGGGTAGTCAACACTGAAGCTTTCTTT. This codes for CAWSALGVVNTEAFF.

The rearrangement joins TRBV12-3 or TRBV12-4 to TRBJ1-4; the D is unclear. The CDR3 length is 14 residues. The germline V and J ends were trimmed by 3 bases and 4 bases, with 9 bases remaining between them. The CDR3: CASSFGHSNEKLFF. CDR3 nucleotide sequence: TGTGCCAGCAGTTTTGGGCACAGTAATGAAAAACTGTTTTTT.

The chain combines TRBV20-1 with TRBJ1-2; D unresolved. The V gene's germline CDR1 is DFQATT and CDR2 SNEGSKA (reference sequence). The V and J ends lost 2 bases and 4 bases respectively, with 11 bases between them. The CDR3 has 13 residues. CDR3 nucleotides: TGCAGTGCTAGACAGGAGCTGGGCTATGGCTACACCTTC. It encodes CSARQELGYGYTF.

The rearrangement uses TRBV7-9 and TRBJ1-2; possible D gene TRBD1, 6 bases. The CDR3 contains 13 residues. V lost 5 bases and J lost 6, with 13 bases in between. Germline values: CDR1 SEHNR, CDR2 FQNEAQ (reference sequence). CDR3 sequence: CASSRQAPNGYTF. CDR3 coding DNA: TGTGCCAGCAGCCGACAGGCCCCAAATGGCTACACCTTC.